Shown below are 4 T cell receptor beta chains from a single sample sequenced in a study of blood T cell repertoires in COVID-19. Some clones are missing from TCRdb's copy, which holds only in-frame ones; the method was immunoSEQ multiplex PCR. Of about 200,000 clones listed, just under 85% were seen once; the top ten hold roughly 8%. The source material was peripheral blood. Every receptor here comes from a woman between 50 and 59 years old with active or convalescent COVID-19.

This clone was detected only a few times. The chain couples TRBV2 to TRBJ2-3, with D maybe TRBD2 (6 bases). Germline V CDR1 and CDR2: SNHLY, FYNNEI. V was clipped by 5 bases and J by 1 base, with 10 bases between them. The CDR3 totals 14 residues. CDR3 nucleotide sequence: TGTGCCAGCAGTCCCCGCGGGGGCACAGATACGCAGTATTTT. Translating gives CASSPRGGTDTQYF.

CDR3 residues: CASSPRTGDNSPLHF. Written as DNA, the CDR3 is TGTGCCAGCAGCCCCCGGACAGGGGATAATTCACCCCTCCACTTT. V is TRBV11-2 and J is TRBJ1-6, with 9 bases aligning to TRBD1. V lost 5 bases and J lost 5; bases outside the gene matches: 4. This CDR3 contains 15 residues. Germline values: CDR1 SGHAT, CDR2 FQNNGV.

This clone was seen a single time. The CDR3 region has the DNA TGTGCCAGCAGCTTATTGCTGGGACAGGGGACGGGGGAGCAGTACTTC. Encoded protein: CASSLLLGQGTGEQYF. This chain links TRBV13 with TRBJ2-7, with TRBD1 matching 10 bases. CDR1 is PRHDT, CDR2 FYEKMQ, per germline (reference sequence). The CDR3 runs 16 residues. The ends lost 2 bases at V and 7 bases at J; junction bases unmatched: 11.

The chain uses TRBV30 and TRBJ1-1, with D unresolved. Trimming took 2 bases from V and 1 from J, leaving 11 bases between them. The V gene's germline CDR1 is GTSNPN and CDR2 SVGIG (reference sequence). This CDR3 is built from 14 residues. The chain's CDR3 is CAWSLGTANTEAFF. DNA of the CDR3: TGTGCCTGGAGTCTAGGTACGGCGAACACTGAAGCTTTCTTT.